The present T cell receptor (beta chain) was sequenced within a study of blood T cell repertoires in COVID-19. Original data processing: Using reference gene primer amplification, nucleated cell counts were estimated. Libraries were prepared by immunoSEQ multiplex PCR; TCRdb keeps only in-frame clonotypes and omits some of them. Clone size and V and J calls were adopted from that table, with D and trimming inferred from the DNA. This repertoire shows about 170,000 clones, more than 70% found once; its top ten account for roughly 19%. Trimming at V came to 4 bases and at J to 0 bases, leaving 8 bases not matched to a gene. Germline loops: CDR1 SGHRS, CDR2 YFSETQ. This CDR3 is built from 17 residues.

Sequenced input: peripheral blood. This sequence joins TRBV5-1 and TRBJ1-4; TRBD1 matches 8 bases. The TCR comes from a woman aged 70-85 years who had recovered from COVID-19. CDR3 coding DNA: TGCGCCAGCAGCAGGAGCAGGGGGCCCTCAACTAATGAAAAACTGTTTTTT. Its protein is CASSRSRGPSTNEKLFF.